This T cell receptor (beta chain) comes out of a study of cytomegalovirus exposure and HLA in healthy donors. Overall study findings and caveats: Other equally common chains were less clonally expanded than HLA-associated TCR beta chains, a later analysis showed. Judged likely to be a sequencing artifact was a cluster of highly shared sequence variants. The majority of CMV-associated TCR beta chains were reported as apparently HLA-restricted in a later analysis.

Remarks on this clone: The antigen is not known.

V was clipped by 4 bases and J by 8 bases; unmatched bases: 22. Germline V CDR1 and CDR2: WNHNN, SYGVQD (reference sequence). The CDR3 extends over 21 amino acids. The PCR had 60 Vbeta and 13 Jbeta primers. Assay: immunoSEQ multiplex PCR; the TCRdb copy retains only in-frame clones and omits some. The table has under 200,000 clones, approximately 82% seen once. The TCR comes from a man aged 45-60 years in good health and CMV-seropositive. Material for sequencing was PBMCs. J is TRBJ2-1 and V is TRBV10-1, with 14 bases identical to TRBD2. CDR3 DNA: TGCGCCAGCAGTGGGCGACTAGCGGGAGGGCCCCCTCTGAAGAAACGGGATGAGCAGTTCTTC. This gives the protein CASSGRLAGGPPLKKRDEQFF.